The entry below describes one T cell receptor (beta chain). Antigen: not known. Sequencing used immunoSEQ v3.0 at survey level. Clones were sequenced by immunoSEQ multiplex PCR, and TCRdb holds only the in-frame ones, with some missing. The sample consists of about 25,000 clones, approximately 78% of them appearing once. This entry comes from a study of long-term antiretroviral therapy in people with HIV. Broader study findings: Repertoires from HIV showed CDR3 length ranges narrower than those of controls. Clones that expanded before ART (that is, prior to treatment) dominated the repertoire at all time points.

HIV-positive participants all received treatment in the United States. Germline lookup yields CDR1 MNHNS and CDR2 SASEGT. V was clipped by 7 bases and J by 6 bases; unmatched bases: 7. There are 13 residues in the CDR3. V usage is TRBV6-1 and J usage is TRBJ2-3; 7 nucleotides align to TRBD2. The clonotype originates from a man aged 50 to 59 with HIV. The sequences come from unsorted PBMCs, collected 2.9 years after starting antiretroviral therapy. CDR3 bases: TGTGCCAGCACCACGATGGGGGGGGATACGCAGTATTTT. It codes for CASTTMGGDTQYF.